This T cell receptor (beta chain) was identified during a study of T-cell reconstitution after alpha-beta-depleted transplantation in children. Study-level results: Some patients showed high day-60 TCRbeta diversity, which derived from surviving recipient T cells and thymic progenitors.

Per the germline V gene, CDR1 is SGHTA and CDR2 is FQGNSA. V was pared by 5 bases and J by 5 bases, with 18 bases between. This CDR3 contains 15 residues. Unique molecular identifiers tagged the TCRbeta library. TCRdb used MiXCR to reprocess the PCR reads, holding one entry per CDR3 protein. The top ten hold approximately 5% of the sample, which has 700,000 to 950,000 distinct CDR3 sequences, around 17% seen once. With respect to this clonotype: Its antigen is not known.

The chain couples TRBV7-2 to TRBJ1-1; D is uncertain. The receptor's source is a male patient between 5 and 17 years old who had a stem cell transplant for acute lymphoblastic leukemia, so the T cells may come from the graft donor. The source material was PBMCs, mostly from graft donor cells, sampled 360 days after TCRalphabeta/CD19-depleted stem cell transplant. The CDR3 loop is CASSHHGTRVTEAFF. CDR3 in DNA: TGTGCCAGCAGCCACCACGGTACCCGAGTGACTGAAGCTTTCTTT.